This T cell receptor (beta chain) was found in a study of blood T cell repertoires in COVID-19. Germline V lookup: CDR1 MNHNS, CDR2 SASEGT. Trimming shortened V by 1 base and J by 15 bases, and 13 bases separated the two germline ends. The CDR3 loop spans 12 amino acids. The protocol was immunoSEQ multiplex PCR, while the TCRdb copy is restricted to in-frame clones and leaves out a portion. The sample lists 250,000 or so clones; about 88% were seen once. The gene calls are TRBV6-1 and TRBJ2-1; D not resolved. The receptor comes from an older woman with acute or convalescent COVID-19. Sequenced sample: peripheral blood. The CDR3: CASSEGFSGPFF. The CDR3 bases are TGTGCCAGCAGTGAAGGTTTCTCTGGGCCGTTCTTC.